This T cell receptor (beta chain) was captured in a study of shared clonotypes between healthy human individuals. Study-wide context: The study enrolled two women and three men aged 18 to 49. CD4 naive and CD4 memory each took three plates per donor, while CD8 naive took two and CD8 memory one.

Overall study results and limits: Donor clonotype sharing was expected to depend on sequencing depth.

About this clone itself: Its antigen is unidentified.

The germline gives CDR1 SGHRS, CDR2 YFSETQ. Trimming removed 3 bases from V and 6 bases from J; junction bases left unmatched: 5. The CDR3 extends over 13 amino acids. Sequenced by immunoSEQ multiplex PCR; TCRdb stores in-frame clones only, minus some. The sample yields over a million clones, roughly 80% seen once. This chain uses TRBV5-1 with TRBJ1-2; 7 bases align to TRBD1. This TCR was recovered from a man between 18 and 35 years old in good health. The sequenced sample was memory CD4+ T cells sorted from blood. The subset is: CD45RA-negative fraction. The CDR3 protein is CASSYDRANGYTF. CDR3 coding DNA: TGCGCCAGCAGCTACGACAGGGCAAATGGCTACACCTTC.